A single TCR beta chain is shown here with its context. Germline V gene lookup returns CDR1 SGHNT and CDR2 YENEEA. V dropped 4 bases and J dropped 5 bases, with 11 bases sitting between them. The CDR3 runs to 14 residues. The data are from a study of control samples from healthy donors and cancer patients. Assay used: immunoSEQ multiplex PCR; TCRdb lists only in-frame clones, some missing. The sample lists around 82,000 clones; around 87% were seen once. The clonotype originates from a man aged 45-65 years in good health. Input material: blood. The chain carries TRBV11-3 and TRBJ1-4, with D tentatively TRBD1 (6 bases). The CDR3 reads CASSYEQGNEKLFF. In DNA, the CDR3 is TGTGCCAGCAGCTACGAACAGGGAAATGAAAAACTGTTTTTT.